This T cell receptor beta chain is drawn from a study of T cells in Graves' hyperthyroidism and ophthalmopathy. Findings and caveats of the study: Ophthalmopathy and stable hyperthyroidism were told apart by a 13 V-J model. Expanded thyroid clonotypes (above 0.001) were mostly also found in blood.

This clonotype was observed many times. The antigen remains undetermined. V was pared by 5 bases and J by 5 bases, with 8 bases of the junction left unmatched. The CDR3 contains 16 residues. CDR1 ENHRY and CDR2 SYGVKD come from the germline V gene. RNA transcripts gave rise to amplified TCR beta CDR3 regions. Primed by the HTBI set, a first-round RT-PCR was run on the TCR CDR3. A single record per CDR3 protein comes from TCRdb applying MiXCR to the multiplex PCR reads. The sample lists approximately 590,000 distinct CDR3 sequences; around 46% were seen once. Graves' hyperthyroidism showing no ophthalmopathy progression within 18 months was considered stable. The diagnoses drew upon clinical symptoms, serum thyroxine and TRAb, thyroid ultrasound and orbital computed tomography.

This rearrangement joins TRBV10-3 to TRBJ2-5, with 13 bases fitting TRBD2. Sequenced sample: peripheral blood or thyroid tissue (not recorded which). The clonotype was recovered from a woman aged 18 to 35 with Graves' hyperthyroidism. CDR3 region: CAISRGLAGEGETQYF. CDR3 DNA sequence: TGTGCCATCAGTCGCGGACTAGCGGGAGAAGGGGAGACCCAGTACTTC.